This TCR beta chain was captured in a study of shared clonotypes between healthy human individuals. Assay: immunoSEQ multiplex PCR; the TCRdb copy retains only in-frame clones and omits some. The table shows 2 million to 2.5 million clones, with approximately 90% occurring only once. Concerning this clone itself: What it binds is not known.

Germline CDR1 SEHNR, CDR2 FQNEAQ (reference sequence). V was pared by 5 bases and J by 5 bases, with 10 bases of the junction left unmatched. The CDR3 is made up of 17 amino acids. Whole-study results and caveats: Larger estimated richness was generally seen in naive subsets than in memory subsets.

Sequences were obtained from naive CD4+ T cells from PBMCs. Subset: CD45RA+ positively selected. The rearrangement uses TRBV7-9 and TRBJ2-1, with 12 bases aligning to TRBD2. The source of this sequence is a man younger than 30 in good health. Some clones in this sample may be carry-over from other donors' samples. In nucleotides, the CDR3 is TGTGCCAGCAGCCCCCACCGGACTAGCGGGATCCACAATGAGCAGTTCTTC. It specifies CASSPHRTSGIHNEQFF.